This section outlines one T cell receptor beta chain sequence together with its context. A much larger clone differs by one base, so this may be a read error. TCRdb ran MiXCR on the RT-PCR reads and lists one entry per CDR3 protein. The sample yields about 500,000 distinct CDR3 sequences, 16% seen once. The CDR3 consists of 14 residues. CDR1 is SEHNR, CDR2 FQNEAQ, per germline (reference sequence). This record belongs to a study of response to subunit inactivated influenza vaccine. The receptor's source is a man aged 50-75 years who received an inactivated influenza vaccine. This chain uses TRBV7-9 with TRBJ1-1; weak D call: TRBD1 (6 bases). The starting material was CD4+ T cells sorted from PBMCs, obtained about 24 months after vaccination. The CDR3 DNA reads TGTGCCTGCAGTGCCTACAGGGAGAACACTGAAGCTTTCTTT. Translation: CACSAYRENTEAFF.